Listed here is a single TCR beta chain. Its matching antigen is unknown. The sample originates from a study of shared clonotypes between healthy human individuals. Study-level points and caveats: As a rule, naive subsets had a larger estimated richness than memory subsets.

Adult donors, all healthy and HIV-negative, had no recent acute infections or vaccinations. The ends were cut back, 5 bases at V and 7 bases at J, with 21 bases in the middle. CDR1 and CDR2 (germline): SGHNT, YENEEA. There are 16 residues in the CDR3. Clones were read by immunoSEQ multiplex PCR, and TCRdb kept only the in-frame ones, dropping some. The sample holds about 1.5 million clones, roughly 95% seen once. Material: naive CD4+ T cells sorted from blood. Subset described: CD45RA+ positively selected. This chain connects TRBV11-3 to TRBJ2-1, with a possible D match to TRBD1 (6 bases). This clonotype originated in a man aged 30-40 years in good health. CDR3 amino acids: CASSKTPGTRGNEQFF. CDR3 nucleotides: TGTGCCAGCAGCAAAACTCCCGGGACGAGGGGGAATGAGCAGTTCTTC. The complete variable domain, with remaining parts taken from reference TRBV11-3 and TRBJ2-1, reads EAGVVQSPRYKIIEKKQPVAFWCNPISGHNTLYWYLQNLGQGPELLIRYENEEAVDDSQLPKDRFSAERLKGVDSTLKIQPAELGDSAVYLCASSKTPGTRGNEQFFGPGTRLTVL.